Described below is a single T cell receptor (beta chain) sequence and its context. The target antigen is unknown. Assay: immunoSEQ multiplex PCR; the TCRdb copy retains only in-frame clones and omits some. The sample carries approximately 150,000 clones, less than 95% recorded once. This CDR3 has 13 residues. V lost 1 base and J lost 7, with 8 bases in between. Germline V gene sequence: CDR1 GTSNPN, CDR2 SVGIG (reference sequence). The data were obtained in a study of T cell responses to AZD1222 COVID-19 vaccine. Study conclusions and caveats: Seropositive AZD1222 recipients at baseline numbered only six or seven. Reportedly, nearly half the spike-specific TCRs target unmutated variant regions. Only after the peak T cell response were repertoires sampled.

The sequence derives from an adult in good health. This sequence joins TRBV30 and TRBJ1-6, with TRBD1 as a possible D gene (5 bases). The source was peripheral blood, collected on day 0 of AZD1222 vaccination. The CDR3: CAWSAAGNSPLHF. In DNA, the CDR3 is TGTGCCTGGAGTGCGGCAGGGAATTCACCCCTCCACTTT. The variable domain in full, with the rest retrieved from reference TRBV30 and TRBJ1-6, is SQTIHQWPATLVQPVGSPLSLECTVEGTSNPNLYWYRQAAGRGLQLLFYSVGIGQISSEVPQNLSASRPQDRQFILSSKKLLLSDSGFYLCAWSAAGNSPLHFGNGTRLTVT.